This TCR beta chain was documented in a study of blood T cell repertoires in COVID-19. The overall study: Donors in the United States, Italy and Spain gave samples during acute or convalescent COVID-19. Sources were T cells, B-cell-depleted T cells, or PBMCs; the material itself was cDNA or gDNA.

CDR1 is SGHTA, CDR2 FQGNSA, per germline. The CDR3 covers 15 residues. The junction had 7 bases not matched to a gene; V was cut back by 1 base and J by 7 bases. In the study's own analysis: Estimation of nucleated cell counts was performed using reference gene primer amplification. Profiling relied on immunoSEQ multiplex PCR, and the TCRdb table lists in-frame clones only, not all of them. V and J calls and clone size are as listed in that table; D and trimming were resolved from the DNA. Among 150,000 to 160,000 clones listed, roughly 88% were seen once. This chain connects TRBV7-2 to TRBJ2-1; TRBD2 matches 7 bases. This sequence originates from a woman aged 50 to 60 with acute or convalescent COVID-19. Material for sequencing was peripheral blood. The CDR3 sequence is CASSLVSDGGNEQFF. The DNA for the CDR3 is TGTGCCAGCAGCTTAGTGTCCGACGGGGGGAATGAGCAGTTCTTC. Based on the CDR3 plus reference TRBV7-2 and TRBJ2-1, the full variable domain is GAGVSQSPSNKVTEKGKDVELRCDPISGHTALYWYRQSLGQGLEFLIYFQGNSAPDKSGLPSDRFSAERTGGSVSTLTIQRTQQEDSAVYLCASSLVSDGGNEQFFGPGTRLTVL.